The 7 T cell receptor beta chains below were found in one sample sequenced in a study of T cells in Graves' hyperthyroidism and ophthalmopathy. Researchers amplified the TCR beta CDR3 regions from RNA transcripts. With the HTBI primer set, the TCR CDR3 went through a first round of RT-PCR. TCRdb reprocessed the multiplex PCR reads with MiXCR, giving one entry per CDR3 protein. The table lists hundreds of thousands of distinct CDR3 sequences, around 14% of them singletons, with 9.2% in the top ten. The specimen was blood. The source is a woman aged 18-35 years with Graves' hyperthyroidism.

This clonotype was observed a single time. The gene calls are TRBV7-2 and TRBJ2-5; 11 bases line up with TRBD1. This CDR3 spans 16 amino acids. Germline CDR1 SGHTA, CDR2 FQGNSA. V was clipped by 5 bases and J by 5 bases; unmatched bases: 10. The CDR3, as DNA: TGTGCCAGCAGCCCCCAGGGGACAGGGGGTACGGAGACCCAGTACTTC. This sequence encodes CASSPQGTGGTETQYF. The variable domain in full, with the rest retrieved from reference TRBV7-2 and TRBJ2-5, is GAGVSQSPSNKVTEKGKDVELRCDPISGHTALYWYRQSLGQGLEFLIYFQGNSAPDKSGLPSDRFSAERTGGSVSTLTIQRTQQEDSAVYLCASSPQGTGGTETQYFGPGTRLLVL.

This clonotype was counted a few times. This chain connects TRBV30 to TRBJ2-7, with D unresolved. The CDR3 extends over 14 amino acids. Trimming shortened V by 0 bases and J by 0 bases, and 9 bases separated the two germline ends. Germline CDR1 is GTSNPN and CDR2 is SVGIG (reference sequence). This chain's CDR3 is CAWSVKVPSYEQYF. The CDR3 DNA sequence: TGTGCCTGGAGTGTAAAGGTTCCCTCCTACGAGCAGTACTTC.

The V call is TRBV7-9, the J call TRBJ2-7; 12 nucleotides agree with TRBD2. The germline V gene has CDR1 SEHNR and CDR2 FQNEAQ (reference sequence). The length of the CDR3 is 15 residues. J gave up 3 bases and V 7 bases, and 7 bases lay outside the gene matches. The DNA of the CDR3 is TGTGCCAGCACCCTAGCGGGAGGGCCCCACTACGAGCAGTACTTC. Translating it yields CASTLAGGPHYEQYF.

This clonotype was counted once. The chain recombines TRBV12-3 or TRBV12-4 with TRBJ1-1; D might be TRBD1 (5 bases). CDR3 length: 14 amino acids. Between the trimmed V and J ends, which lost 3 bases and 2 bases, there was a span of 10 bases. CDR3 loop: CASSFSTVNTEAFF. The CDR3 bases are TGTGCCAGCAGTTTCTCGACAGTTAACACTGAAGCTTTCTTT.

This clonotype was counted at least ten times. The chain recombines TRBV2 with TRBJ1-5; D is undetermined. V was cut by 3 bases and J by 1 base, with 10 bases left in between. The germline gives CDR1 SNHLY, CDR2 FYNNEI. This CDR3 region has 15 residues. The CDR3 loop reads CASSDVTGSNQPQHF. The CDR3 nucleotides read TGTGCCAGCAGTGATGTTACGGGAAGCAATCAGCCCCAGCATTTT.

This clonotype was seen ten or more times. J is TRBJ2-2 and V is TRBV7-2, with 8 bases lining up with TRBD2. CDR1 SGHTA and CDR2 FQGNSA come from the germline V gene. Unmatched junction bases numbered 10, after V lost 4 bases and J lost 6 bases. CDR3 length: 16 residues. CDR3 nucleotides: TGTGCCAGCAGCTCGAATACGGGAGGGCCGCCCGGGGAGCTGTTTTTT. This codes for CASSSNTGGPPGELFF.

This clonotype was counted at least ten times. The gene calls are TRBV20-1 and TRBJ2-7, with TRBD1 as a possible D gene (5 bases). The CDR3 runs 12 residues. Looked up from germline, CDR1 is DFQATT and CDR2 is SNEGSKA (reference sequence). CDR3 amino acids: CSAWTPTYEQYF. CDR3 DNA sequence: TGCAGCGCCTGGACACCAACCTACGAGCAGTACTTC.